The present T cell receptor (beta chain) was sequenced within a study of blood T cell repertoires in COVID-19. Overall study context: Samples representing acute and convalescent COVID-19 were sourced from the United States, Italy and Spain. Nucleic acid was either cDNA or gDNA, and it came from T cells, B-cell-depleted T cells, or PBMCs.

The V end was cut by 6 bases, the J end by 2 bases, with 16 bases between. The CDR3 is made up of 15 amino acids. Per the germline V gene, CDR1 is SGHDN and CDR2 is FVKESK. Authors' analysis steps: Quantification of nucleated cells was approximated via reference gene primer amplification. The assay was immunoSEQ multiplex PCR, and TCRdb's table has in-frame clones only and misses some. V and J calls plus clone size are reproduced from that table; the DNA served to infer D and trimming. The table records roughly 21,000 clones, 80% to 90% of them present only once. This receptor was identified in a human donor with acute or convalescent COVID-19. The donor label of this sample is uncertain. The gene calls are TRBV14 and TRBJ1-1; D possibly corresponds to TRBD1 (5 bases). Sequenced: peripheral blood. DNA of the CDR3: TGTGCCAGCAGTCCTACTCGGCAGGGAAACACTGAAGCTTTCTTT. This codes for CASSPTRQGNTEAFF.